These 26 T cell receptor beta chains were sequenced from one sample in a study of cytomegalovirus exposure and HLA in healthy donors. Both 60 Vbeta primers and 13 Jbeta primers went into the PCR. Here immunoSEQ multiplex PCR was the method, and the copy in TCRdb shows in-frame clones only, minus some. This table holds tens of thousands of clones, about 80% found once. Material for sequencing was PBMCs. The receptor source for this set is a woman in her 50s in good health and CMV-seropositive.

The chain has TRBV9 and TRBJ2-7, with D perhaps matching TRBD2 (6 bases). This CDR3 contains 14 residues. V was clipped by 4 bases and J by 2 bases, with 13 bases between them. Germline CDR1 is SGDLS and CDR2 is YYNGEE. CDR3 protein: CASSPGLSPYEQYV. CDR3 coding DNA: TGTGCCAGCAGCCCCGGACTATCCCCCTACGAGCAGTACGTC.

The CDR3 sequence is CASSVGTVGEAFF. For the CDR3, the DNA is TGTGCCAGCAGTGTCGGGACAGTGGGTGAAGCTTTCTTT. V is TRBV6-1 and J is TRBJ1-1; 7 nucleotides match TRBD1. The CDR3 is 13 residues long. Losses at the gene ends were 4 bases for V and 7 bases for J; bases not matched to a gene: 6. From germline, CDR1 is MNHNS and CDR2 SASEGT.

The chain couples TRBV18 to TRBJ1-5, with D perhaps matching TRBD1 (5 bases). The CDR3 has 13 residues. Germline CDR1 KGHSH, CDR2 LQKENI. Trimming shortened V by 2 bases and J by 7 bases, and 9 bases separated the two germline ends. The CDR3 DNA sequence: TGTGCCAGCTCACCAGGGGCGGAACAGCCCCAGCATTTT. Its translation is CASSPGAEQPQHF.

This rearrangement joins TRBV6-5 to TRBJ2-2; D is uncertain. Trimming left V 6 bases short and J 5 bases short, with 13 bases between. This CDR3 contains 14 residues. Germline CDR1 MNHEY, CDR2 SVGAGI. The CDR3, as DNA: TGTGCCAGCAGGGCCTTATTCGGGACCGGGGAGCTGTTTTTT. Translation: CASRALFGTGELFF.

The chain joins TRBV27 to TRBJ2-1, with TRBD1 identical over 7 bases. Trimming cost V 5 bases and J 6 bases; bases outside gene matches: 7. The CDR3 runs to 14 residues. The germline V gene encodes CDR1 MNHEY and CDR2 SMNVEV (reference sequence). The CDR3 nucleotides read TGTGCCAGCAGTGTAGGGGGCATGGGCAATGAGCAGTTCTTC. Translation: CASSVGGMGNEQFF.

This clone showed up just once. The chain uses TRBV5-1 and TRBJ1-1; D is perhaps TRBD1 (6 bases). From germline, CDR1 is SGHRS and CDR2 YFSETQ. The CDR3 has 13 residues. Between the trimmed V and J ends, which lost 4 bases and 3 bases, there was a span of 10 bases. This chain's CDR3 is CASSVGQYTEAFF. CDR3 DNA sequence: TGCGCCAGCAGCGTCGGACAGTACACTGAAGCTTTCTTT.

The chain has TRBV10-1 and TRBJ2-7, with TRBD1 as a possible D gene (6 bases). This CDR3 spans 14 amino acids. Germline V lookup: CDR1 WNHNN, CDR2 SYGVQD (reference sequence). Deletions cut 5 bases from V and 5 bases from J, with 16 bases between. The CDR3 bases are TGCGCCAGCAGTACACCGGGACATCCCAACGAGCAGTACGTC. It yields the protein CASSTPGHPNEQYV.

V gene TRBV2 combines with J gene TRBJ1-1; D is perhaps TRBD1 (6 bases). CDR3 length: 16 residues. Trimming removed 0 bases from V and 0 bases from J, with 11 bases in between. CDR1 is SNHLY and CDR2 is FYNNEI in the germline V gene. CDR3 region: CASSEADSFMNTEAFF. CDR3 coding DNA: TGTGCCAGCAGTGAAGCGGACAGTTTTATGAACACTGAAGCTTTCTTT.

V usage is TRBV19 and J usage is TRBJ1-6, with D maybe TRBD1 (6 bases). The CDR3 is made up of 15 amino acids. Germline V lookup: CDR1 LNHDA, CDR2 SQIVND (reference sequence). Between the trimmed V and J ends, which lost 8 bases and 9 bases, there was a span of 20 bases. CDR3 in DNA: TGTGCCAGTTCCGGGCAGGGGACCGGCGGTTCACCCCTCCACTTT. This codes for CASSGQGTGGSPLHF.

This clone was recorded a few times. The chain carries TRBV6-1 and TRBJ2-2, with TRBD2 matching over 7 bases. Germline V gene lookup returns CDR1 MNHNS and CDR2 SASEGT. With 1 base clipped from V and 5 bases from J, the junction kept 7 bases outside the gene matches. CDR3 size: 16 residues. The CDR3 DNA reads as TGTGCCAGCAGTGAAGGGGGGGGGAGAGAGACCGGGGAGCTGTTTTTT. Translated, it gives CASSEGGGRETGELFF.

The chain employs TRBV19 and TRBJ1-3; TRBD1 might be the D (6 bases). V was trimmed by 6 bases and J by 4 bases, leaving 16 bases between them. Germline assignment: CDR1 LNHDA and CDR2 SQIVND (reference sequence). CDR3 size: 15 residues. The CDR3 coding sequence is TGTGCCAGTAGCCAACAGGGAGTGGCGGGAAACACCATATATTTT. This translates into CASSQQGVAGNTIYF.

This clone showed up just once. V gene TRBV28 combines with J gene TRBJ1-2, with D unresolved. CDR3 size: 12 residues. The ends were cut back, 5 bases at V and 8 bases at J, with 12 bases in the middle. Germline loops: CDR1 MDHEN, CDR2 SYDVKM. CDR3 loop: CASSPPWQGYTF. CDR3 DNA: TGTGCCAGCAGTCCTCCTTGGCAGGGCTACACCTTC.

The rearrangement joins TRBV19 to TRBJ2-2; D unresolved. V dropped 6 bases and J dropped 4 bases, with 15 bases sitting between them. CDR3 size: 15 residues. CDR1 is LNHDA and CDR2 is SQIVND in the germline V gene (reference sequence). CDR3 DNA: TGTGCCAGTAGCCTATCGGCCCCGGGCACCGGGGAGCTGTTTTTT. This sequence encodes CASSLSAPGTGELFF.

V usage is TRBV4-1 and J usage is TRBJ2-3; D is possibly TRBD2 (5 bases). V lost 6 bases, J lost 0 bases, and 7 bases lay in between. CDR1 and CDR2 (germline): MGHRA, YSYEKL. The length of the CDR3 is 13 residues. The CDR3 is CASRGASTDTQYF. The CDR3 nucleotides are TGCGCCAGCAGGGGAGCTAGCACAGATACGCAGTATTTT.

Only a few counts were recorded for this clone. The rearrangement uses TRBV6-5 and TRBJ1-2; weak D call: TRBD1 (6 bases). Trimming left V 6 bases short and J 5 bases short, with 10 bases between. The CDR3 is 12 amino acids. CDR1 and CDR2 from the germline V gene are MNHEY and SVGAGI. CDR3 sequence (DNA): TGTGCCAGCAGACGGGACAATTATGGCTACACCTTC. Translation gives CASRRDNYGYTF.

The rearrangement uses TRBV19 and TRBJ1-5; unclear D gene. Trimming left V 5 bases short and J 3 bases short, with 11 bases between. Germline assignment: CDR1 LNHDA and CDR2 SQIVND (reference sequence). The CDR3 extends over 14 amino acids. Written as DNA, the CDR3 is TGTGCCAGTAGTGCGACTGGCCCCAATCAGCCCCAGCATTTT. Its protein product is CASSATGPNQPQHF.

This sequence joins TRBV7-6 and TRBJ1-1; tentatively, D is TRBD1 (5 bases). The germline V and J ends were trimmed by 5 bases and 6 bases, with 10 bases remaining between them. Germline lookup yields CDR1 SGHVS and CDR2 FNYEAQ. The CDR3 length is 12 residues. As DNA, the CDR3 is TGTGCCAGCAGCCCCGGGGGGGCTGAAGCTTTCTTT. This sequence encodes CASSPGGAEAFF.

The gene calls are TRBV11-2 and TRBJ1-1; D remains ambiguous. The CDR3 is 14 amino acids. Deletions cut 5 bases from V and 4 bases from J, with 14 bases between. Per germline, CDR1 SGHAT and CDR2 FQNNGV. CDR3 protein: CASSKRLESTEAFF. The CDR3 coding sequence is TGTGCCAGCAGCAAAAGGTTGGAGAGCACTGAAGCTTTCTTT.

Regarding this clone: Within the sample, other DNA sequences also encode this same CDR3. The chain couples TRBV6-5 to TRBJ1-1, with D perhaps matching TRBD1 (5 bases). The CDR3 is made up of 15 amino acids. The V gene lost 6 bases and the J gene lost 4 bases, with 18 bases spanning the gap. Germline CDR1 is MNHEY and CDR2 is SVGAGI. CDR3 bases: TGTGCCAGCAGCTATACAACAGGAGCCCCCACTGAAGCTTTCTTT. The encoded protein is CASSYTTGAPTEAFF.

The gene calls are TRBV7-2 and TRBJ2-4; 10 nucleotides align to TRBD1. The germline V gene has CDR1 SGHTA and CDR2 FQGNSA. The CDR3 runs to 16 residues. V lost 2 bases and J lost 7; bases outside the gene matches: 8. The CDR3 here is CASSLRRGTGENIQYF. The CDR3 DNA reads as TGTGCCAGCAGCTTAAGGAGAGGGACAGGGGAGAACATTCAGTACTTC.

This chain connects TRBV6-1 to TRBJ2-7, with D perhaps TRBD1 (6 bases). V was cut by 3 bases and J by 3 bases, with 12 bases left in between. Germline values: CDR1 MNHNS, CDR2 SASEGT. The CDR3 is 14 residues long. The CDR3 region is CASSDGQRHYEQYV. CDR3 sequence (DNA): TGTGCCAGCAGTGACGGACAGAGGCACTACGAGCAGTACGTC.

The V and J genes are TRBV4-1 and TRBJ2-1; maybe TRBD2 (6 bases). Germline-derived CDR1 and CDR2 are MGHRA and YSYEKL. The CDR3 is 15 amino acids. Trimming removed 5 bases at V and 2 bases at J, with 13 bases between. CDR3 bases: TGCGCCAGCAGCGAGACTAGTCTGGCCTACAATGAGCAGTTCTTC. It is translated as CASSETSLAYNEQFF.

This clone was detected only a few times. The chain combines TRBV5-1 with TRBJ2-3; TRBD2 matches at 10 bases. Germline assignment: CDR1 SGHRS and CDR2 YFSETQ. J gave up 5 bases and V 2 bases, and 2 bases lay outside the gene matches. The CDR3 runs to 14 residues. As DNA, the CDR3 is TGCGCCAGCAGCTTAGCGGGGGGGGTAGATACGCAGTATTTT. Translated: CASSLAGGVDTQYF.

This clone has a single count. The chain couples TRBV7-3 to TRBJ2-3, with TRBD2 matching 13 bases. Germline CDR1 and CDR2: SGHTA and FQGTGA. The V gene end was trimmed by 5 bases and the J gene end by 1 base; junction bases not matched to a gene: 3. This CDR3 region has 16 residues. The CDR3 nucleotides read TGTGCCAGCAGCCCAGGGACTAGCGGGGGCACAGATACGCAGTATTTT. This translates into CASSPGTSGGTDTQYF.

The chain is built from TRBV18 and TRBJ2-5, with D tentatively TRBD2 (5 bases). V dropped 1 base and J dropped 2 bases, with 8 bases sitting between them. The CDR3 extends over 14 amino acids. CDR1 and CDR2 (germline): KGHSH, LQKENI. CDR3 amino acids: CASSPQRTQETQYF. The CDR3 DNA reads as TGTGCCAGCTCACCACAGAGGACTCAAGAGACCCAGTACTTC.

This clone has a handful of counts. The chain combines TRBV28 with TRBJ2-5; TRBD1 is a possible D gene (7 bases). The V and J ends lost 7 bases and 5 bases respectively, with 14 bases between them. Germline loops: CDR1 MDHEN, CDR2 SYDVKM. The CDR3 extends over 13 amino acids. CDR3 region: CASIPQGRETQYF. In DNA, the CDR3 is TGTGCCAGCATTCCACAGGGGAGGGAGACCCAGTACTTC.